This T cell receptor beta chain emerged from a study of shared clonotypes between healthy human individuals. Background on the study: Donors were a couple of women and a few men aged 18 to 49. Regarding the study as a whole: Sampling covered nothing but blood. Tissue TCR repertoires likely differ from those found in blood. Non-shared clonotypes showed lower generation probabilities than clonotypes common to all four donors.

Measured with immunoSEQ multiplex PCR; TCRdb has only the in-frame clones, and not every one. Of about 2.3 million clones listed, over 90% are singletons. V gave up 7 bases and J gave up 4 bases, with 11 bases separating them. From germline, CDR1 is MNHNY and CDR2 SVGAGI (reference sequence). CDR3 length: 13 residues. Partitioning of CD4+ cells yielded a CD45RA+ naive subset and a CD45RA-negative memory subset. A word on this clone: No antigen is known for it.

Source material: naive CD4+ T cells from PBMCs. Noted subset: CD45RA+ positively selected. The clonotype comes from a man aged 18 to 35 in good health. Some clones in this sample may be carry-over from other donors' samples. This chain joins TRBV6-6 and TRBJ2-4; tentative D call: TRBD2 (5 bases). Here the CDR3 DNA reads TGTGCCAGCATCGACCGGGGTAAAAACATTCAGTACTTC. It is translated as CASIDRGKNIQYF.